These T cell receptor beta chains were read from a single sample in a study of shared clonotypes between healthy human individuals. Produced via immunoSEQ multiplex PCR; TCRdb's table is partial and in-frame only. The profile shows millions of clones, approximately 95% of them singletons. Sequencing input: naive CD4+ T cells from PBMCs. The receptors were sampled from a man between 18 and 29 years old in good health. Some clones in this sample may be carry-over from other donors' samples. Both conserved end residues are part of each CDR3. The D gene is left open where the match is weak. A row's size may be missing; if present it is once, few, many or a size class.

d_call cdr3_length clone_size j_call v_call cdr3_nt cdr3_aa
- 12 once TRBJ1-2 TRBV10-2 TGCGCCAGCAGTGGTAAGGGGAATGGCTACACCTTC CASSGKGNGYTF
- 14 - TRBJ2-5 TRBV7-9 TGTGCCAGCAGCTCGGAGGGCTCCCAAGAGACCCAGTACTTC CASSSEGSQETQYF
TRBD1 15 - TRBJ2-7 TRBV6-6 TGTGCCAGCAGGACAGGGAACGGTCCCACCTACGAGCAGTACTTC CASRTGNGPTYEQYF
- 19 once TRBJ1-4 TRBV11-3 TGTGCCAGCAGCTTAGATCGTTCCGGGGGGATAGAGTGTAATGAAAAACTGTTTTTT CASSLDRSGGIECNEKLFF
TRBD1 16 - TRBJ1-5 TRBV2 TGTGCCAGCAGTGAAGGAACAGGGGGCGCCTATCAGCCCCAGCATTTT CASSEGTGGAYQPQHF
TRBD1 14 - TRBJ2-7 TRBV27 TGTGCCAGCAGTTTGACAGGGGGCGGCCACGAGCAGTACTTC CASSLTGGGHEQYF
TRBD1 15 - TRBJ1-1 TRBV2 TGTGCCAGCAGTGTCACCCAGGGGGCTAACACTGAAGCTTTCTTT CASSVTQGANTEAFF
- 15 - TRBJ2-1 TRBV11-2 TGTGCCAGCAGCTTAGACTTAACGTGGTACAATGAGCAGTTCTTC CASSLDLTWYNEQFF
TRBD2 16 - TRBJ2-7 TRBV28 TGTGCCAGCAGTTCCCCCTCGACTAGCGGGAGTCGCGAGCAGTACTTC CASSSPSTSGSREQYF
- 13 - TRBJ1-2 TRBV6-5 TGTGCCAGCAGTTCCGGAGGGGATCGGGGCTACACCTTC CASSSGGDRGYTF
- 12 - TRBJ2-7 TRBV11-2 TGTGCCATCGCCAGAGGCGCGTACGAGCAGTACTTC CAIARGAYEQYF
- 14 - TRBJ2-5 TRBV5-1 TGCGCCAGCAAGGCAGGGGCCCTCCAAGAGACCCAGTACTTC CASKAGALQETQYF
- 15 - TRBJ2-2 TRBV29-1 TGCAGCGTTGTCGGTCGGGGGCCCTACACCGGGGAGCTGTTTTTT CSVVGRGPYTGELFF
- 15 once TRBJ1-5 TRBV5-8 TGTGCCAGCAGCTTAGAGGGAGGGAGCAATCAGCCCCAGCATTTT CASSLEGGSNQPQHF
- 15 - TRBJ2-2 TRBV5-1 TGCGCCAGCAGCTTGGACACGGGAAGCACCGGGGAGCTGTTTTTT CASSLDTGSTGELFF
- 13 - TRBJ1-2 TRBV6-5 TGTGCCAGCAGGAGAGGACCGTACTATGGCTACACCTTC CASRRGPYYGYTF
TRBD2 15 - TRBJ2-7 TRBV28 TGTGCCAGCAGTGTACTAGCGGGGGGGTCCTACGAGCAGTACTTC CASSVLAGGSYEQYF
- 14 - TRBJ2-4 TRBV9 TGTGCCAGCAGCGTAGGGGTAGCCAAAAACATTCAGTACTTC CASSVGVAKNIQYF
- 15 once TRBJ2-5 TRBV5-4 TGTGCCAGCAGCTCCCCCTCGAGAAGCAAAGAGACCCAGTACTTC CASSSPSRSKETQYF
- 14 - TRBJ2-5 TRBV5-1 TGCGCCAGCAGCTTAACGGGGGAACAAGAGACCCAGTACTTC CASSLTGEQETQYF
TRBD2 17 - TRBJ2-2 TRBV7-3 TGTGCCAGCAGCCCCGCACCGGGACTAGCGGACACCGGGGAGCTGTTTTTT CASSPAPGLADTGELFF
TRBD1 17 - TRBJ2-6 TRBV5-8 TGTGCCAGCAGCTTGGGGGACAGGGGATTTGGGGCCAACGTCCTGACTTTC CASSLGDRGFGANVLTF
TRBD2 14 - TRBJ2-7 TRBV28 TGTGCCAGCAGAACAGGACTAGCGGATTACGAGCAGTACTTC CASRTGLADYEQYF
- 12 - TRBJ1-2 TRBV7-9 TGTGCCAGCAGCTTTTGGCAGAATGGCTACACCTTC CASSFWQNGYTF
- 13 - TRBJ1-2 TRBV7-9 TGTGCCAGCAGCTACCCACAGGGCTATGGCTACACCTTC CASSYPQGYGYTF
- 13 - TRBJ2-5 TRBV29-1 TGCAGCGTTGTTACAGAGGGTTCGGAGACCCAGTACTTC CSVVTEGSETQYF
- 15 - TRBJ2-2 TRBV7-2 TGTGCCAGCAGCTCTCCCCAGCTATCCACCGGGGAGCTGTTTTTT CASSSPQLSTGELFF
- 14 - TRBJ1-1 TRBV2 TGTGCCAGCAGTGGCCATTTGGGGGGCACTGAAGCTTTCTTT CASSGHLGGTEAFF
- 13 - TRBJ2-7 TRBV29-1 TGCAGCGTTGAAGGACGGTTTCGGTACGAGCAGTACTTC CSVEGRFRYEQYF
- 16 - TRBJ1-1 TRBV7-2 TGTGCCAGCAGCTTGGGCGGCCACAGGGAGATTGCTGAAGCTTTCTTT CASSLGGHREIAEAFF
- 14 few TRBJ1-5 TRBV28 TGTGCCAGCAGACCCCAGGGACGCAATCAGCCCCAGCATTTT CASRPQGRNQPQHF
- 15 - TRBJ1-4 TRBV4-1 TGCGCCAGCAGCCCTCCCGGACAGCTCAATGAAAAACTGTTTTTT CASSPPGQLNEKLFF